This T cell receptor beta chain was recorded in a study of cytomegalovirus exposure and HLA in healthy donors (dated by TCRdb to 2016 to 2017). A note on the overall study: In an earlier analysis of around 540 of the donors, under 300 Gb of sequence data and approximately 100 million unique TCR beta sequences from 150 million to 200 million T cells were reported. Approximately 300 gigabases of sequencing data and tens of millions of unique TCR sequences were included in an early release covering over 600 HLA-typed donors. Of the roughly 400 genotyped donors, 81% fell in the genetic ancestry cluster associated with self-reported Caucasian donors. The study aimed to test whether cataloging public T cell receptors could reveal signatures of past pathogen exposure. Using immunosequencing, the study profiled T cell repertoires from 640 or so subjects and related those repertoires to cytomegalovirus serostatus. Along with the roughly 700-subject first cohort, a separate validation cohort of 120 different subjects was used. The study combined high-throughput TCR immunosequencing, statistical association of individual TCRs with disease status, and machine learning to predict cytomegalovirus infection status. In a later analysis, previously published TCR beta repertoires from hundreds of donors were re-analyzed and high-resolution HLA genotyping was added so that TCR occurrence patterns could be studied. The later analysis used no new phenotypic data to find candidate immune exposures, relying instead on TCR beta sequences and their occurrence across donors. An earlier analysis of nearly 600 of the donors applied high-throughput TCR beta sequencing to assess whether each TCR beta V gene segment acted as functional or pseudogenic. Alongside the repertoire data, information on donor age, sex, ethnicity and CMV serostatus was compiled. Genome-wide SNP genotypes for about 60% of the roughly 670 donors were used in a later genetic analysis, which treated that subset as a discovery cohort. All discovery cohort repertoires had been generated on a single sequencing platform. HLA typing included class I and class II loci at four-digit resolution. The number of donors typed differed by locus, with 629-630 for A, B, C, DRB1 and DQB1, roughly 520 for DQA1, 600 to 610 for DPA1, and some 440 for DPB1. A few DR-DQ haplotypes were handled as single units for association and clustering because linkage in the cohort was strong. Among about 390 genotyped donors of the cohort, an average of approximately 240,000 unique TCR beta nucleotide sequences were sequenced per donor, around 20% of them non-productive.

In total, roughly 670 healthy bone marrow donors made up the cohort. At the time of sampling, all cohort members were nominally healthy, though unrecorded immune exposures were likely present. The donor was CMV seronegative and belonged to the group of roughly 330 seronegative cohort members. Each donor provided a peripheral blood sample, and peripheral blood mononuclear cells were used for TCR beta sequencing. The Qiagen DNeasy Blood Extraction Kit was used to extract genomic DNA from the blood cell samples. V trim: 2 bases; J trim: 5 bases; unmatched bases: 4. There are 14 amino acids in the CDR3, from cysteine to phenylalanine inclusive. CDR3 DNA only is kept here, 42 bases in frame from base 1. Via the germline V gene, CDR1 is SGHDT and CDR2 YYEEEE. What the study reported, not specific to this receptor: A later analysis reported that several top co-occurrence clusters appeared linked to parvovirus B19, influenza, CMV and Epstein-Barr virus. Compared with the roughly 670-donor mean, donors in an Asian-associated ancestry cluster had fewer N-insertions in productive TCRs, according to a later genetic analysis. V-gene and J-gene trimming of TCR beta chains was associated with a missense DCLRE1C variant in a later genetic analysis, and the association was replicated in an independent cohort. Broadly in line with IMGT annotations, most TCR beta V segments showed up in productive rearrangements about 87% or about 30% of the time in an earlier analysis of approximately 600 of the donors. Only TCR beta chains were sequenced in this cohort, and the absence of alpha or paired-chain data limited detectable features. Immune exposure information for the cohort was limited to CMV serostatus. The classifier was reported to diagnose cytomegalovirus status with high specificity and sensitivity in both the original and validation cohorts. A later analysis found that HLA-associated TCR beta chains were more clonally expanded and had lower generation probabilities than equally common non-associated chains. Correlated functional status among segregating V segments might be attributable to linkage disequilibrium, but an unknown experimental factor could not be ruled out. A cluster of highly shared sequence variants was judged likely to be a technical artifact of the sequencing pipeline. A later analysis found that TCR association rates varied across HLA loci, with DRB1 alleles showing the most associated TCRs and HLA-C alleles the fewest. According to a later analysis, most CMV-associated TCR beta chains appeared to be HLA-restricted, and the HLA associations seemed to be driven largely by CMV exposure. Some IMGT-functional V segments, including TRBV6-2 and TRBV6-3, could not be told apart with the 87-base-pair reads, so those segments were excluded. Because HLA typing was unavailable for some donors at each locus, only the typed subset was used in association tests. A few of the identified cytomegalovirus-associated TCR beta chains were confirmed in vitro to be specific for cytomegalovirus antigens. A further reported finding was that TCR beta sequences accurately predicted the HLA-A and HLA-B alleles for most subjects in the first cohort. Specific HLA alleles were associated with roughly 17,000 TCR beta sequences at a false discovery rate of 0.05 in a later analysis. Assigning TCR associations to individual alleles was difficult when HLA alleles, especially DR and DQ, strongly co-occurred. The authors suggested that the approach could potentially be extended to other disease states and immunological phenotypes. Most TCR sequences were observed very rarely across donors, whereas some public TCRs were present in many individuals. Because counts were too low, under 20 rarely observed V segments, including chromosome 9 orphons, were left out of the earlier analysis of several hundred of the donors. In the study, approximately 160 TCR beta chains were listed as associated with cytomegalovirus. The presence/absence analyses assumed that sequencing depth was roughly uniform across donors, and that assumption may not be true.

As to this clone: Its binding antigen is unknown. The record has no base qualities; no much larger clone is one base away.

Receptor libraries were prepared by the immunoSEQ multiplex PCR assay. The multiplex PCR relied on a mix of 60 forward primers for TCR Vbeta segments and 13 reverse primers for TCR Jbeta segments. The CDR3 region of rearranged TCR beta genes was amplified from genomic DNA with a multiplex PCR assay. On the Illumina HiSeq System, the amplified TCR beta libraries were sequenced as 87-base-pair reads. Processing in the source paper ran as follows. In a later analysis, approximately 74 million unique TCR beta chains were counted across the approximately 670 repertoires, and roughly 11 million of these chains were shared by at least two donors. To remove PCR and sequencing errors, raw reads were error-corrected and collapsed into unique sequences using a nearest-neighbor algorithm that merged closely related sequences. CDR3 sequences were aligned to IMGT reference sequences to assign V, D and J gene segments. Each retained sequence needed at least a six-nucleotide match to both a V gene segment and a J gene segment. Rearrangements were classified as productive when the CDR3 lacked stop codons and remained in frame with V and J, and all other rearrangements were classified as non-productive. Following IMGT convention, CDR3 was defined as the stretch from the second conserved V-encoded cysteine to the conserved J-encoded phenylalanine. Sequences without an unambiguous match to a single V gene segment were excluded from the earlier analysis of 450 to 750 of the donors. In an earlier analysis of around 590 of the donors, a V segment was called functional when productive rearrangements were above 56.7%, and segregating when the standard deviation between donors exceeded 5%. To diagnose cytomegalovirus status from the catalog of TCR beta chain sequences, a statistical classification framework was built. V and J gene assignment, in a later analysis, came from comparing TCR nucleotide sequences with IMGT/GENE-DB human TR gene sequences. Using the TCRdist pipeline, a later analysis assigned CDR3 sequences along with most-parsimonious VDJ recombination scenarios. In a later analysis, each TCR beta chain was defined by its CDR3 amino acid sequence together with its V-gene family, and reads lacking a unique V-gene family were excluded. A later analysis removed 500 to 600 highly shared, low-generation-probability nucleotide sequences to deal with suspected cross-contamination and a sequencing artifact. In a later analysis, a clonal expansion index for each public chain was calculated from normalized within-repertoire ranks of inferred template counts. In a later analysis, generation probabilities were computed using a VDJ recombination model fitted to out-of-frame rearrangements, and the results were checked against IGoR. A later analysis scored TCR-TCR, TCR-HLA and TCR-CMV co-occurrence with hypergeometric tests, applying a repertoire-size bias correction to TCR pairs. In a later analysis, false discovery rates were estimated by permuting HLA or CMV assignments 20 times. In a later analysis, co-occurring TCRs were grouped with DBSCAN, and TCRdist sequence similarity was added when clustering was performed within HLA-allele-positive subsets. For co-occurrence clustering, repertoires with fewer than 30,000 or more than 120,000 public chains were excluded, along with five or six repertoires with anomalous nucleotide sharing. TCRdb holds this immuneACCESS table with in-frame rearrangements only. Some clones are missing; in checked studies, unresolved V genes explain under half, and the rest has no known cause. That table furnishes V, J and clone size, whereas the DNA furnished D and trimming. A total of 70,000 to 95,000 clones appear in this sample, over 75% of them only once. Together, the top ten hold 3% to 3.5% of the sample.

The chain was built from TRBV5-6 and TRBJ1-1; 9 bases in the junction line up with TRBD1. Specimen: PBMCs. This TCR derives from a middle-aged man in good health and CMV-seronegative. CDR3 sequence: CASSFSQGATEAFF. The DNA reads as follows: TGTGCCAGCAGCTTCTCACAGGGGGCTACTGAAGCTTTCTTT.